These 20 T cell receptor beta chains share one sample of origin, sequenced in a study of control samples from healthy donors and cancer patients. The data were produced by immunoSEQ multiplex PCR, yet TCRdb's version contains in-frame clones alone and is incomplete. Of some 130,000 clones listed, approximately 94% were seen once; the top ten hold 1.5% to 2%. The sample consisted of PBMCs. The receptors were gathered from a middle-aged man with head and neck cancer.

This clone was detected a few times. The chain couples TRBV10-3 to TRBJ1-5; D gene unclear. This CDR3 has 13 amino acids. The V end was cut by 8 bases, the J end by 3 bases, with 11 bases between. Germline V gene sequence: CDR1 ENHRY, CDR2 SYGVKD. For the CDR3, the DNA is TGTGCCATCCGTTCCGGGTCCAATCAGCCCCAGCATTTT. Translating gives CAIRSGSNQPQHF.

The chain joins TRBV7-2 to TRBJ1-3; D is unclear. V gave up 0 bases and J gave up 7 bases, with 7 bases separating them. The CDR3 is made up of 13 amino acids. Germline assignment: CDR1 SGHTA and CDR2 FQGNSA. CDR3 coding DNA: TGTGCCAGCAGCTTAGCAAGAGAGAACACCATATATTTT. Residues: CASSLARENTIYF.

V and J are TRBV6-2 or TRBV6-3 and TRBJ2-1, with 10 bases aligning to TRBD2. The V gene's germline CDR1 is MNHEY and CDR2 SVGEGT. J lost 11 bases, V lost 4 bases, and 5 bases had no gene match. The CDR3 totals 13 residues. The CDR3 DNA reads TGTGCCAGCAGTTTAGCGGGGGGTCGGCAGCAGTTCTTC. This codes for CASSLAGGRQQFF.

The chain is built from TRBV6-6 and TRBJ1-6; the D gene is possibly TRBD1 (6 bases). Germline CDR1 is MNHNY and CDR2 is SVGAGI (reference sequence). This CDR3 is built from 17 residues. Trimming cost V 5 bases and J 7 bases, with 21 bases left between them. The CDR3 loop reads CASSRVAGRTENSPLHF. In DNA form, the CDR3 reads TGTGCCAGCAGTCGCGTCGCAGGGAGGACAGAGAATTCACCCCTCCACTTT.

V usage is TRBV5-1 and J usage is TRBJ1-1; the D is unclear. The germline gives CDR1 SGHRS, CDR2 YFSETQ. This CDR3 region has 11 residues. V was cut by 4 bases and J by 7 bases, with 8 bases left in between. This CDR3 reads CASSVQNEAFF. As DNA, the CDR3 is TGCGCCAGCAGCGTACAGAATGAAGCTTTCTTT.

This chain links TRBV7-2 with TRBJ2-7; no clear D. The germline V and J ends were trimmed by 1 base and 4 bases, with 17 bases remaining between them. The CDR3 is made up of 16 amino acids. CDR1 and CDR2 (germline): SGHTA, FQGNSA. This chain's CDR3 is CASSLDPSSLGYEQYF. The DNA for the CDR3 is TGTGCCAGCAGCTTAGACCCCTCCAGCTTGGGATACGAGCAGTACTTC.

The chain is built from TRBV3-1 (or the pseudogene TRBV3-2) and TRBJ2-7; D might be TRBD1 (6 bases). Germline-derived CDR1 and CDR2 are LGHDT and YNNKEL (reference sequence). The CDR3 consists of 13 residues. Trimming removed 1 base at V and 6 bases at J, with 10 bases between. The CDR3 DNA reads as TGTGCCAGCAGCCAAGGGACAGTATCCGAGCAGTACTTC. It specifies CASSQGTVSEQYF.

The chain joins TRBV19 to TRBJ2-2; D might be TRBD1 or TRBD2, each matching 5 bases. The CDR3 has 15 amino acids. V was trimmed by 3 bases and J by 6 bases, leaving 14 bases between them. Per the germline V gene, CDR1 is LNHDA and CDR2 is SQIVND (reference sequence). Written as DNA, the CDR3 is TGTGCCAGTAGTATCGAGTTTTTGGGGGCCGGGGAGCTGTTTTTT. Encoded protein: CASSIEFLGAGELFF.

This clone is a singleton in its sample. The chain recombines TRBV7-2 with TRBJ2-7, with D perhaps matching TRBD1 or TRBD2 (5 bases each). V was shortened by 5 bases and J by 0 bases, with 14 bases between the two germline ends. This CDR3 comprises 15 residues. Germline V gene lookup returns CDR1 SGHTA and CDR2 FQGNSA. The CDR3 DNA sequence: TGTGCCAGCAGCAGACCAGAGGGGCTCTCCTACGAGCAGTACTTC. It translates to CASSRPEGLSYEQYF.

This chain joins TRBV9 and TRBJ2-3; 9 nucleotides align to TRBD2. The CDR3 length is 17 residues. Losses at the gene ends were 0 bases for V and 3 bases for J; bases not matched to a gene: 8. CDR1 is SGDLS and CDR2 is YYNGEE in the germline V gene. In DNA, the CDR3 is TGTGCCAGCAGCGTAGGAGGCGGGGGGGCCGCGACAGATACGCAGTATTTT. Translated: CASSVGGGGAATDTQYF.

The V and J genes are TRBV20-1 and TRBJ2-1, with unresolved D. The CDR3 spans 16 residues. The germline V gene has CDR1 DFQATT and CDR2 SNEGSKA (reference sequence). Deletions cut 3 bases from V and 0 bases from J, with 15 bases between. CDR3 loop: CSASWAALPSYNEQFF. CDR3 nucleotides: TGCAGTGCTAGTTGGGCAGCCTTACCCTCCTACAATGAGCAGTTCTTC.

This chain links TRBV5-6 with TRBJ1-1; D is unclear. CDR3 length: 17 amino acids. The ends were cut back, 0 bases at V and 1 base at J, with 16 bases in the middle. Germline CDR1 reads SGHDT; CDR2 reads YYEEEE. The CDR3 DNA reads as TGTGCCAGCAGCTTGGCCGTATCTTTGTTTGGGAACACTGAAGCTTTCTTT. It translates to CASSLAVSLFGNTEAFF.

The chain combines TRBV4-2 with TRBJ2-4; possible D gene TRBD1, 5 bases. This CDR3 comprises 17 residues. The V end lost 4 bases, the J end lost 1 base, and 17 bases lay between the germline ends. Germline CDR1 reads LGHNA; CDR2 reads YNFKEQ. The CDR3 spells CASSPQILGVAKNIQYF. The CDR3 DNA sequence: TGTGCCAGCAGCCCCCAAATCCTAGGGGTGGCCAAAAACATTCAGTACTTC.

The chain is built from TRBV6-6 and TRBJ2-1; D is undetermined. The CDR3 totals 14 residues. V lost 7 bases to trimming and J lost 5 bases, with 15 bases between them. Germline V CDR1 and CDR2: MNHNY, SVGAGI (reference sequence). The CDR3 DNA sequence: TGTGCCAGCACCTTTAAACCCCCCAACAATGAGCAGTTCTTC. It is translated as CASTFKPPNNEQFF.

The gene calls are TRBV5-1 and TRBJ2-7; D gene ambiguous. Germline assignment: CDR1 SGHRS and CDR2 YFSETQ. The CDR3 contains 12 residues. The germline V and J ends were trimmed by 2 bases and 3 bases, with 6 bases remaining between them. CDR3 in amino acids: CASSLGIYEQYF. The CDR3 coding sequence is TGCGCCAGCAGCTTAGGGATCTACGAGCAGTACTTC.

The rearrangement links TRBV9 to TRBJ2-3, with 8 bases lining up with TRBD1. Germline trimming cut 1 base from V and 0 bases from J; bases unmatched to any gene: 4. The CDR3 extends over 16 amino acids. Germline V gene sequence: CDR1 SGDLS, CDR2 YYNGEE. CDR3 amino acids: CASSVIGQGSTDTQYF. The CDR3 bases are TGTGCCAGCAGCGTAATCGGACAGGGCAGCACAGATACGCAGTATTTT.

The CDR3 DNA sequence: TGTGCCAGCAGTAGGGACAGGGTGAACACTGAAGCTTTCTTT. Protein sequence: CASSRDRVNTEAFF. The gene calls are TRBV6-2 or TRBV6-3 and TRBJ1-1, with TRBD1 identical over 9 bases. CDR1 MNHEY and CDR2 SVGEGT come from the germline V gene. The CDR3 is made up of 14 amino acids. The V segment lost 5 bases and the J segment 0 bases; nucleotides outside the gene matches: 1.

The gene calls are TRBV5-3 and TRBJ1-4; D uncertain. TRBV5-3 is flagged as an ORF with uncertain function. V lost 5 bases and J lost 2, with 13 bases in between. There are 15 residues in the CDR3. This chain's CDR3 is CARRTPSLTNEKLFF. As DNA, the CDR3 is TGTGCCAGAAGGACCCCCAGTCTGACTAATGAAAAACTGTTTTTT.

This CDR3 reads CASSVGGVNIQYF. The CDR3 DNA sequence: TGTGCCAGCAGCGTAGGGGGTGTAAACATTCAGTACTTC. The rearrangement uses TRBV9 and TRBJ2-4; D ambiguous. V lost 0 bases and J lost 6, with 7 bases in between. This CDR3 contains 13 residues. Germline loops: CDR1 SGDLS, CDR2 YYNGEE.

The chain couples TRBV6-6 to TRBJ2-2; 7 nucleotides match TRBD1. The V gene end was trimmed by 6 bases and the J gene end by 5 bases; junction bases not matched to a gene: 6. The CDR3 consists of 14 residues. Germline V gives CDR1 MNHNY, CDR2 SVGAGI (reference sequence). CDR3 region: CASSEGQFTGELFF. The CDR3 nucleotides are TGTGCCAGCAGCGAGGGACAGTTTACCGGGGAGCTGTTTTTT.